A selection of T cell receptor beta chains follows, all from one sample in a study of cytomegalovirus exposure and HLA in healthy donors. The data were produced by immunoSEQ multiplex PCR, yet TCRdb's version contains in-frame clones alone and is incomplete. The sample records some 130,000 clones, around three quarters being singletons. Sequencing was carried out using PBMCs. These TCRs come from a woman aged 55-69 years in good health and CMV-seropositive. The CDR3 runs from the conserved cysteine through the conserved F or W.

J gene: TRBJ2-1
V gene: TRBV28
CDR3 protein: CASSSPGLALVLVEQFF

J gene: TRBJ2-7
V gene: TRBV6-1
CDR3 protein: CASILSGSSYEQYF

J gene: TRBJ2-3
V gene: TRBV4-1
CDR3 protein: CASSQDGRGTDTQYF

J gene: TRBJ1-4
V gene: TRBV7-9
CDR3 protein: CASSARQGEGEKLFF

J gene: TRBJ2-7
V gene: TRBV28
CDR3 protein: CASRQQGYEQYF

J gene: TRBJ2-7
V gene: TRBV10-3
CDR3 protein: CAIRDGTGFYEQYF

J gene: TRBJ2-1
V gene: TRBV28
CDR3 protein: CASRGQGSSKIEQFF

J gene: TRBJ2-2
V gene: TRBV2
CDR3 protein: CASSEAGAGELFF

J gene: TRBJ1-1
V gene: TRBV4-1
CDR3 protein: CASSQAGGAIEAFF

J gene: TRBJ1-4
V gene: TRBV7-2
CDR3 protein: CASSSVAGKLFF

J gene: TRBJ2-3
V gene: TRBV29-1
CDR3 protein: CSVEWTGGADTQYF

J gene: TRBJ1-1
V gene: TRBV21-1
CDR3 protein: CASSKKKGQGLGTEAFF

J gene: TRBJ2-7
V gene: TRBV11-3
CDR3 protein: CASSLGELGEQYF

J gene: TRBJ2-2
V gene: TRBV29-1
CDR3 protein: CSVAGRPNTGELFF

J gene: TRBJ1-4
V gene: TRBV7-9
CDR3 protein: CASSLGGGRTNEKLFF

J gene: TRBJ1-2
V gene: TRBV29-1
CDR3 protein: CSVPGRGTNYGYTF

J gene: TRBJ1-4
V gene: TRBV5-1
CDR3 protein: CASSQGNEKLFF

J gene: TRBJ2-1
V gene: TRBV6-5
CDR3 protein: CASSYTSGNGEQFF

J gene: TRBJ2-1
V gene: TRBV29-1
CDR3 protein: CSVGPGLAGGGEQFF

J gene: TRBJ1-3
V gene: TRBV4-1
CDR3 protein: CASSPTGISGNTIYF